This TCR beta chain was observed in a study of T-cell memory formation after mild COVID-19. Looking at the study overall: The two donors had largely donor-specific TCR clusters.

Trimming stripped 6 bases from V and 8 bases from J, with 19 bases between. The CDR3 consists of 14 residues. Each CDR3 protein gets one entry after TCRdb re-called the 5' RACE reads with MiXCR. The repertoire has 250,000 to 300,000 distinct CDR3 sequences, 15% to 20% of them found once; the top ten carry roughly 23%. V usage is TRBV12-3 or TRBV12-4 and J usage is TRBJ1-2; D call uncertain. Specimen: PBMCs or a T cell subset sorted from them (not recorded which). This TCR was sampled from a man aged 18 to 29 who had mild COVID-19 (a few samples of this study predate the infection). Cell type and time point are not known. The DNA for the CDR3 is TGTGCCAGCAGATTCACTCGTCGTGATCGGGGCTACACCTTC. Amino acid sequence: CASRFTRRDRGYTF.